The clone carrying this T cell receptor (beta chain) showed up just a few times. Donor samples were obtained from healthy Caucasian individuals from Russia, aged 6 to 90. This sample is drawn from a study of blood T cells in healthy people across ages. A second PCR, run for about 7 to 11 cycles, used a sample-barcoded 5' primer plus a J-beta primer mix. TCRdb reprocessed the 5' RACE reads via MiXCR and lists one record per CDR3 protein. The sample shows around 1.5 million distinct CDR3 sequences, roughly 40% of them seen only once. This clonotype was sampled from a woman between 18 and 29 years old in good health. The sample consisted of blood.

The CDR3 spells CAISEQGTDTQYF. The CDR3 nucleotides are TGTGCCATCAGTGAGCAGGGCACAGATACGCAGTATTTT. The chain joins TRBV10-3 to TRBJ2-3, with D hard to call. The CDR3 contains 13 residues. Deletions cut 2 bases from V and 1 base from J, with 4 bases between. The germline V gene encodes CDR1 ENHRY and CDR2 SYGVKD.